This is a list of T cell receptor beta chains from one sample in a study of shared clonotypes between healthy human individuals. Using immunoSEQ multiplex PCR, the repertoire was profiled, and TCRdb retains in-frame clones only, with some absent. Among some 2.1 million clones listed, about 95% were seen once. Material for sequencing was naive CD4+ T cells sorted from blood. The source of these receptors is a man aged 18-30 years in good health. CDR3s include the opening cysteine and the closing phenylalanine or tryptophan. The order of the fields is V gene, D gene, clone size, J gene, CDR3 DNA, CDR3 protein. A D gene is named only where the DNA matches it firmly. The listing skips clone size in some rows; elsewhere it reads once, few, many or a size class.

v_gene: TRBV25-1; d_gene: -; abundance: -; j_gene: TRBJ2-7; CDR3nt: TGTGCCAGCAGTAATCGGGTAAGGGGAGCCTACGAGCAGTACTTC; CDR3aa: CASSNRVRGAYEQYF
v_gene: TRBV18; d_gene: -; abundance: -; j_gene: TRBJ2-2; CDR3nt: TGTGCCAGCTCAACCCCGAACACCGGGGAGCTGTTTTTT; CDR3aa: CASSTPNTGELFF
v_gene: TRBV6-1; d_gene: -; abundance: -; j_gene: TRBJ1-5; CDR3nt: TGTGCCAGCAGAGCCGAAAGGGGGGCTCAGCCCCAGCATTTT; CDR3aa: CASRAERGAQPQHF
v_gene: TRBV5-6; d_gene: -; abundance: -; j_gene: TRBJ2-3; CDR3nt: TGTGCCAGCAGCTTGTTTGTAGTAAGCACAGATACGCAGTATTTT; CDR3aa: CASSLFVVSTDTQYF
v_gene: TRBV5-1; d_gene: TRBD1; abundance: -; j_gene: TRBJ2-3; CDR3nt: TGCGCCAGCAGCTTGAGAGGGGGCAGAGAAGATACGCAGTATTTT; CDR3aa: CASSLRGGREDTQYF
v_gene: TRBV6-4; d_gene: TRBD2; abundance: -; j_gene: TRBJ2-4; CDR3nt: TGTGCCAGCAGTGACGACCGGGAGGTTGCGGACATTCAGTACTTC; CDR3aa: CASSDDREVADIQYF
v_gene: TRBV13; d_gene: -; abundance: -; j_gene: TRBJ2-7; CDR3nt: TGTGCCAGCAGCTTAAAGGGGCTGGCCCCCAATTACTTC; CDR3aa: CASSLKGLAPNYF
v_gene: TRBV18; d_gene: -; abundance: -; j_gene: TRBJ1-4; CDR3nt: TGTGCCAGCTCACAATTTGGTGCTAATGAAAAACTGTTTTTT; CDR3aa: CASSQFGANEKLFF
v_gene: TRBV29-1; d_gene: -; abundance: -; j_gene: TRBJ1-5; CDR3nt: TGCAGCGCCGTAGATGAGAGCAATCAGCCCCAGCATTTT; CDR3aa: CSAVDESNQPQHF
v_gene: TRBV5-6; d_gene: -; abundance: -; j_gene: TRBJ1-2; CDR3nt: TGTGCCAGCAGCGGGGGCGGGCAGCCGAGTAACTATGGCTACACCTTC; CDR3aa: CASSGGGQPSNYGYTF
v_gene: TRBV4-1; d_gene: TRBD1; abundance: -; j_gene: TRBJ2-2; CDR3nt: TGCGCCAGCAGCCAAGAGGGACAGAGAACCGGGGAGCTGTTTTTT; CDR3aa: CASSQEGQRTGELFF
v_gene: TRBV7-9; d_gene: -; abundance: -; j_gene: TRBJ2-1; CDR3nt: TGTGCCAGCAGCTTAGCAATGGGGTCCTACAATGAGCAGTTCTTC; CDR3aa: CASSLAMGSYNEQFF
v_gene: TRBV10-3; d_gene: -; abundance: -; j_gene: TRBJ1-6; CDR3nt: TGTGCCATCAGCCCAGGAGGATATAATTCACCCCTCCACTTT; CDR3aa: CAISPGGYNSPLHF
v_gene: TRBV28; d_gene: -; abundance: once; j_gene: TRBJ2-7; CDR3nt: TGTGCCAGCAGCGTCCAGGGTAAAGGGTCCTACGAGCAGTACTTC; CDR3aa: CASSVQGKGSYEQYF
v_gene: TRBV4-1; d_gene: -; abundance: -; j_gene: TRBJ2-7; CDR3nt: TGCGCCAGCAGCCAAGAAGTTAACCCAGTAATCGGCGAGCAGTACTTC; CDR3aa: CASSQEVNPVIGEQYF
v_gene: TRBV5-1; d_gene: TRBD1; abundance: -; j_gene: TRBJ1-1; CDR3nt: TGCGCCAGCAGCCCGGGACAGGGCAACACTGAAGCTTTCTTT; CDR3aa: CASSPGQGNTEAFF
v_gene: TRBV2; d_gene: -; abundance: -; j_gene: TRBJ1-5; CDR3nt: TGTGCCAGCCTTATGCAGACGGGCCAGCCCCAGCATTTT; CDR3aa: CASLMQTGQPQHF
v_gene: TRBV20-1; d_gene: -; abundance: -; j_gene: TRBJ1-2; CDR3nt: TGCAGTGCAAAAAGGGAATATGGCTACACCTTC; CDR3aa: CSAKREYGYTF
v_gene: TRBV7-3; d_gene: -; abundance: -; j_gene: TRBJ2-3; CDR3nt: TGTGCCAGCAGCTTAGGTAGCGGCCCCACAGATACGCAGTATTTT; CDR3aa: CASSLGSGPTDTQYF
v_gene: TRBV6-1; d_gene: -; abundance: -; j_gene: TRBJ2-7; CDR3nt: TGTGCCAGCAGTGAATCTATTCGGGTCGAGCAGTACTTC; CDR3aa: CASSESIRVEQYF
v_gene: TRBV2; d_gene: -; abundance: -; j_gene: TRBJ1-1; CDR3nt: TGTGCCAGCAGTGAAATGTCCGCAGCCCCTTGGACTGAAGCTTTCTTT; CDR3aa: CASSEMSAAPWTEAFF
v_gene: TRBV9; d_gene: -; abundance: -; j_gene: TRBJ1-2; CDR3nt: TGTGCCAGCAGCGTTCCCCCCGGGAGTGGCTACACCTTC; CDR3aa: CASSVPPGSGYTF
v_gene: TRBV30; d_gene: TRBD2; abundance: -; j_gene: TRBJ2-1; CDR3nt: TGTGCCTGGAGTGTCAGTAGCGGGAGGGCCTACAATGGGCGGTTCTTC; CDR3aa: CAWSVSSGRAYNGRFF
v_gene: TRBV7-2; d_gene: -; abundance: -; j_gene: TRBJ2-1; CDR3nt: TGTGCCAGCAGCTTAACTCACTTGAATGAGCAGTTCTTC; CDR3aa: CASSLTHLNEQFF
v_gene: TRBV7-2; d_gene: TRBD1; abundance: -; j_gene: TRBJ2-3; CDR3nt: TGTGCCAGCAGCTTAGACAGGGGTAGCACAGATACGCAGTATTTT; CDR3aa: CASSLDRGSTDTQYF
v_gene: TRBV11-2; d_gene: -; abundance: -; j_gene: TRBJ2-7; CDR3nt: TGTGCCAGCAGCTTATCCGGGACCCGACGGGGGGAGCAGTACTTC; CDR3aa: CASSLSGTRRGEQYF
v_gene: TRBV7-2; d_gene: -; abundance: -; j_gene: TRBJ2-3; CDR3nt: TGTGCCAGCAGCTCCGCGATCAACTATCTCACAGATACGCAGTATTTT; CDR3aa: CASSSAINYLTDTQYF
v_gene: TRBV13; d_gene: TRBD2; abundance: -; j_gene: TRBJ2-7; CDR3nt: TGTGCCAGCAGCCCGAGGGAAGGACTAGCGGGGGGTCATGGTTACGAGCAGTACTTC; CDR3aa: CASSPREGLAGGHGYEQYF
v_gene: TRBV6-5; d_gene: -; abundance: -; j_gene: TRBJ2-1; CDR3nt: TGTGCCAGCAGTCCTACTAGCCCGCGCAATGAGCAGTTCTTC; CDR3aa: CASSPTSPRNEQFF
v_gene: TRBV6-5; d_gene: TRBD2; abundance: -; j_gene: TRBJ2-7; CDR3nt: TGTGCCAGCAACCCCGGACTAGCCTCCTACGAGCAGTACTTC; CDR3aa: CASNPGLASYEQYF
v_gene: TRBV6-1; d_gene: -; abundance: -; j_gene: TRBJ1-1; CDR3nt: TGTGCCAGCAGTGTTCCAGGGAGTACTGAAGCTTTCTTT; CDR3aa: CASSVPGSTEAFF
v_gene: TRBV6-1; d_gene: -; abundance: -; j_gene: TRBJ1-5; CDR3nt: TGTGCCAGCAGGGAAAGCGCATATAGCAATCAGCCCCAGCATTTT; CDR3aa: CASRESAYSNQPQHF
v_gene: TRBV6-6; d_gene: -; abundance: -; j_gene: TRBJ2-7; CDR3nt: TGTGCCAGCAGTCCGGGACACCTGAGCTCCTACGAGCAGTACTTC; CDR3aa: CASSPGHLSSYEQYF
v_gene: TRBV6-4; d_gene: -; abundance: -; j_gene: TRBJ2-3; CDR3nt: TGTGCCAGCAGGAAACTGGATACGCAGTATTTT; CDR3aa: CASRKLDTQYF
v_gene: TRBV5-4; d_gene: TRBD2; abundance: -; j_gene: TRBJ2-3; CDR3nt: TGTGCCAGCAGCGAAGGACTAGCGCGTACAGATACGCAGTATTTT; CDR3aa: CASSEGLARTDTQYF
v_gene: TRBV6-5; d_gene: -; abundance: -; j_gene: TRBJ1-3; CDR3nt: TGTGCCAGCGGAGGCCTCGCGGGGGATGGAAACACCATATATTTT; CDR3aa: CASGGLAGDGNTIYF
v_gene: TRBV27; d_gene: -; abundance: few; j_gene: TRBJ2-2; CDR3nt: TGTGCCAGCAGTTTATCTGGGGGCGGGGAGCTGTTTTTT; CDR3aa: CASSLSGGGELFF
v_gene: TRBV18; d_gene: -; abundance: -; j_gene: TRBJ1-2; CDR3nt: TGTGCCAGCTCAACTGCCATGGAGATTAACTATGGCTACACCTTC; CDR3aa: CASSTAMEINYGYTF
v_gene: TRBV6-4; d_gene: -; abundance: -; j_gene: TRBJ2-2; CDR3nt: TGTGCCAGCAGTGCTCAGGGCACCGGGGAGCTGTTTTTT; CDR3aa: CASSAQGTGELFF
v_gene: TRBV5-1; d_gene: -; abundance: -; j_gene: TRBJ1-1; CDR3nt: TGCGCCAGCAGTAGGTACGGAGACACTGAAGCTTTCTTT; CDR3aa: CASSRYGDTEAFF
v_gene: TRBV5-4; d_gene: -; abundance: -; j_gene: TRBJ1-3; CDR3nt: TGTGCCAGCAGCTTGTTGGATACGGGAGTTTCTAAAACCATATATTTT; CDR3aa: CASSLLDTGVSKTIYF
v_gene: TRBV5-8; d_gene: -; abundance: -; j_gene: TRBJ2-1; CDR3nt: TGTGCCAGCACCCCGGGCAATGAGCAGTTCTTC; CDR3aa: CASTPGNEQFF
v_gene: TRBV13; d_gene: TRBD2; abundance: -; j_gene: TRBJ2-1; CDR3nt: TGTGCCAGCAGGGGACTAGCTGAGTATTACAATGAGCAGTTCTTC; CDR3aa: CASRGLAEYYNEQFF
v_gene: TRBV6-5; d_gene: TRBD1; abundance: -; j_gene: TRBJ2-7; CDR3nt: TGTGCCAGCAGTTACGGACAGGGGACCCCCTACGAGCAGTACTTC; CDR3aa: CASSYGQGTPYEQYF
v_gene: TRBV20-1; d_gene: -; abundance: once; j_gene: TRBJ2-7; CDR3nt: TGCAGTGCTCTCCAGTCTTACGAGCAGTACTTC; CDR3aa: CSALQSYEQYF
v_gene: TRBV18; d_gene: TRBD2; abundance: -; j_gene: TRBJ2-1; CDR3nt: TGTGCCAGCTCCTTAGCGGCTAGCGGGAGCAATGAGCAGTTCTTC; CDR3aa: CASSLAASGSNEQFF
v_gene: TRBV5-1; d_gene: -; abundance: -; j_gene: TRBJ2-2; CDR3nt: TGCGCCAGCAGCTTTGGGCCCGCCGGGGAGCTGTTTTTT; CDR3aa: CASSFGPAGELFF
v_gene: TRBV6-4; d_gene: -; abundance: -; j_gene: TRBJ2-1; CDR3nt: TGTGCCAGCAGTGAGGGGACGGGCCAGGACAATGAGCAGTTCTTC; CDR3aa: CASSEGTGQDNEQFF
v_gene: TRBV4-3; d_gene: TRBD1; abundance: -; j_gene: TRBJ1-6; CDR3nt: TGCGCCAGCAGCCAAGAGGCCCCGACAGGGGCCAGCTCCTATAATTCACCCCTCCACTTT; CDR3aa: CASSQEAPTGASSYNSPLHF
v_gene: TRBV5-5; d_gene: -; abundance: -; j_gene: TRBJ2-7; CDR3nt: TGTGCCAGCAGCTTGGGCCGACCCTTCCCCTACGAGCAGTACTTC; CDR3aa: CASSLGRPFPYEQYF
v_gene: TRBV28; d_gene: -; abundance: -; j_gene: TRBJ2-3; CDR3nt: TGTGCCAGCAGCCCCCCAGGCGGGGGCACAGATACGCAGTATTTT; CDR3aa: CASSPPGGGTDTQYF
v_gene: TRBV6-1; d_gene: -; abundance: -; j_gene: TRBJ2-3; CDR3nt: TGTGCCAGCAGTGAAGCGTGGGATACGCAGTATTTT; CDR3aa: CASSEAWDTQYF
v_gene: TRBV10-2; d_gene: TRBD2; abundance: -; j_gene: TRBJ2-7; CDR3nt: TGCGCCAGCAGTGTCGAGACTAGCGGGCCCTACGAGCAGTACTTC; CDR3aa: CASSVETSGPYEQYF
v_gene: TRBV7-9; d_gene: -; abundance: once; j_gene: TRBJ1-4; CDR3nt: TGTGCCAGCAGTTTCCTAGGGAAGGGAGTTCATGAAAAACTGTTTTTT; CDR3aa: CASSFLGKGVHEKLFF
v_gene: TRBV7-2; d_gene: -; abundance: -; j_gene: TRBJ2-7; CDR3nt: TGTGCCAGCAGCTTCATTAAAAGCGAGCAGTACTTC; CDR3aa: CASSFIKSEQYF